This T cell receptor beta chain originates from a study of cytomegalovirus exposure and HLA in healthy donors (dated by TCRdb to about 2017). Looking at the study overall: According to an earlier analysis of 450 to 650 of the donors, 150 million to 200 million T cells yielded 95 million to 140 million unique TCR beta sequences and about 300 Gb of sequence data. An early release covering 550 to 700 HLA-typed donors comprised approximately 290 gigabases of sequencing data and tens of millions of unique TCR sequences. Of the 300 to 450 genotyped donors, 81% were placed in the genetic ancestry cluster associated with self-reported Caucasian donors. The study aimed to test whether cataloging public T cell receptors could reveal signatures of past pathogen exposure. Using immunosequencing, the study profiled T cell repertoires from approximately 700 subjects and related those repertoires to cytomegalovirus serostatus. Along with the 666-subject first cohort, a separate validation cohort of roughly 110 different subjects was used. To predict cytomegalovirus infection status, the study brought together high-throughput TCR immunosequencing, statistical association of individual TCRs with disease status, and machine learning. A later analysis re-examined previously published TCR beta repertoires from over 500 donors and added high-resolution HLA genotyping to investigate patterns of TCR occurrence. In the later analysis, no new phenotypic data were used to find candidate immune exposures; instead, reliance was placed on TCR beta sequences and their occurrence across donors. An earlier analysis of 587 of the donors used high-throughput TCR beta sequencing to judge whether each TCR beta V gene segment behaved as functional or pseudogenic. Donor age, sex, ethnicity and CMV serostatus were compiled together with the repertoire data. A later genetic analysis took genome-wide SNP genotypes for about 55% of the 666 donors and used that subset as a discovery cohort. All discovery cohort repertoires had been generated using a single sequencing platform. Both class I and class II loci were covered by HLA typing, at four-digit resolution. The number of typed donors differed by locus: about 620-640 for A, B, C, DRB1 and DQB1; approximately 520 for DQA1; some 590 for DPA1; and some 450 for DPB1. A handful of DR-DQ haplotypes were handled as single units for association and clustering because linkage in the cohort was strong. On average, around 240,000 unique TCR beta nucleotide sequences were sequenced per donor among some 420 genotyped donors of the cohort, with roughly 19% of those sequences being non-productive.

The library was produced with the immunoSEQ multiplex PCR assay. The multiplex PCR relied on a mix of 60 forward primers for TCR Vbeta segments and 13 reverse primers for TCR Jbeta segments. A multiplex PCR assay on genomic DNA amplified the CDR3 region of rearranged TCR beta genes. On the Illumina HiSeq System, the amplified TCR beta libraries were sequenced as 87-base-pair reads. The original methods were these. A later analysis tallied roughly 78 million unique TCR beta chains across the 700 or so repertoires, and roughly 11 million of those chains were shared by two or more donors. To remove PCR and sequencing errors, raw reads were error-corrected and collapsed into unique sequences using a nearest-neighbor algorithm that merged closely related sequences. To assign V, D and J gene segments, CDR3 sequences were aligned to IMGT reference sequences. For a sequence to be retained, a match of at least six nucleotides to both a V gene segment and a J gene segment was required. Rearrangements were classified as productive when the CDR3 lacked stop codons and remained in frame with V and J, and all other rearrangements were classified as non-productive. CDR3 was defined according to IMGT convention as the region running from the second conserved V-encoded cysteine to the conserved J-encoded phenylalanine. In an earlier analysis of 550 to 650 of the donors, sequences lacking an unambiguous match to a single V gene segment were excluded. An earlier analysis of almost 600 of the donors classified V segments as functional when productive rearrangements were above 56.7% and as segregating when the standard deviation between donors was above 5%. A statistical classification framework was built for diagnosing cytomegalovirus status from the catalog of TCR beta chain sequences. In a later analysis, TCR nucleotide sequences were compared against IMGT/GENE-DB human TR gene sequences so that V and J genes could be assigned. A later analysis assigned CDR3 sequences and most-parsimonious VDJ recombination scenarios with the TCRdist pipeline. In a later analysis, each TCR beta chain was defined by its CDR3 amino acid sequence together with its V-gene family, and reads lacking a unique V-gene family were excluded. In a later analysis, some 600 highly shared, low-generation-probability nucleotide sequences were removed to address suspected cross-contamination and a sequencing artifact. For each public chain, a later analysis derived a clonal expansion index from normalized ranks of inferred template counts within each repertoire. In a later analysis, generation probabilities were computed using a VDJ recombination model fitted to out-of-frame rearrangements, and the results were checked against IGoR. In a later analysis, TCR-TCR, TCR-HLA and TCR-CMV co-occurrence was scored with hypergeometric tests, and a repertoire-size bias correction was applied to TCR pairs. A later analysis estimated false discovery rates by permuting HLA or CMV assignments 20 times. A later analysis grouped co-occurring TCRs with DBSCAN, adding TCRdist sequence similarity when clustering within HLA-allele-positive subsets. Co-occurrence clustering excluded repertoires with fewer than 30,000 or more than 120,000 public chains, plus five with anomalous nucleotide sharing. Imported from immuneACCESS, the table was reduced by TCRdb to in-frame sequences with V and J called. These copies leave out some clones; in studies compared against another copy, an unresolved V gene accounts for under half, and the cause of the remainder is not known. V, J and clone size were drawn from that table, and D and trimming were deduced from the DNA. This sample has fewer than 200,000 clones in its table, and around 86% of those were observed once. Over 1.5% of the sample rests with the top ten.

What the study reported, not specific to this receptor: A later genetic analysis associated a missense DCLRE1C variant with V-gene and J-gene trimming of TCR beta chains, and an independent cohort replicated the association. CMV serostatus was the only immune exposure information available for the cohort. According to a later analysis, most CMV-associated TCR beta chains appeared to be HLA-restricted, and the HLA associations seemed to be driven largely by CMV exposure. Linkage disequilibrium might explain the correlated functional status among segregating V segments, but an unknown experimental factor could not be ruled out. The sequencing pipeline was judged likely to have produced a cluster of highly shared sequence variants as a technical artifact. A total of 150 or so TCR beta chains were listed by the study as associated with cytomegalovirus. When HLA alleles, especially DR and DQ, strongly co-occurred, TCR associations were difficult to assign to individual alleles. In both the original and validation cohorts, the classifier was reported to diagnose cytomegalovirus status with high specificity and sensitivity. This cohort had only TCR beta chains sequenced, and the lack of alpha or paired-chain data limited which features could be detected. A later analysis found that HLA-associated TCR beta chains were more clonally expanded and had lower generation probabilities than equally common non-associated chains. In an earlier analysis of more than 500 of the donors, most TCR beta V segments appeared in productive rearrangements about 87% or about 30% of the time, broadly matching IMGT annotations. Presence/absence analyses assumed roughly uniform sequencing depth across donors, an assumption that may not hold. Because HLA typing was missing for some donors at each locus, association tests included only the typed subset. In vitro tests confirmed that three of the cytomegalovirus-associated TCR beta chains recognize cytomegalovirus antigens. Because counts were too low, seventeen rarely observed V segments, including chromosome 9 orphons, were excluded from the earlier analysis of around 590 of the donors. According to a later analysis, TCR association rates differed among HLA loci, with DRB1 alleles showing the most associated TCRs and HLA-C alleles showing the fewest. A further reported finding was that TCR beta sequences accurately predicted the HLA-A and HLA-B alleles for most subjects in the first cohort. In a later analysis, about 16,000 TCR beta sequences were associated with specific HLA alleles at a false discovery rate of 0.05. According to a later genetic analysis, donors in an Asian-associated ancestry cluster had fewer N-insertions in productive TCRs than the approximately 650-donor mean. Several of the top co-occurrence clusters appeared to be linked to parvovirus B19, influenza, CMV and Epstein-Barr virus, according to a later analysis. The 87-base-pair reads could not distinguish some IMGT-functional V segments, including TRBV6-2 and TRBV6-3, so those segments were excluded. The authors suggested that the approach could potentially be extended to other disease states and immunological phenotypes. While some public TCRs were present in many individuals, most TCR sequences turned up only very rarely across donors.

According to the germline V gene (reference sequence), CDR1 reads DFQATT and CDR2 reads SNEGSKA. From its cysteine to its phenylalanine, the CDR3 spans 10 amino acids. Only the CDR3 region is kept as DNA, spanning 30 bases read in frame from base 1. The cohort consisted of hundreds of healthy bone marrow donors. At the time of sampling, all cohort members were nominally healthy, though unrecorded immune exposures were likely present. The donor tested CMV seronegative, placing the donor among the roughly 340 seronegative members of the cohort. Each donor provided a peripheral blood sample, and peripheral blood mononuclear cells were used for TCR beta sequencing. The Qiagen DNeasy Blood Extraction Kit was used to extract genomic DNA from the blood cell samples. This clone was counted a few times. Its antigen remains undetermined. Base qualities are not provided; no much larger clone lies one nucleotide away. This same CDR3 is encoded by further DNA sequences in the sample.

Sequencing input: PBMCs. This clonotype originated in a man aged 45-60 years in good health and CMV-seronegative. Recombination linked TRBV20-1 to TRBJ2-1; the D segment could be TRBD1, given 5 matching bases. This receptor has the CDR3 CSPGFSEQFF. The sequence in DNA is TGCAGCCCAGGGTTTTCCGAGCAGTTCTTC.